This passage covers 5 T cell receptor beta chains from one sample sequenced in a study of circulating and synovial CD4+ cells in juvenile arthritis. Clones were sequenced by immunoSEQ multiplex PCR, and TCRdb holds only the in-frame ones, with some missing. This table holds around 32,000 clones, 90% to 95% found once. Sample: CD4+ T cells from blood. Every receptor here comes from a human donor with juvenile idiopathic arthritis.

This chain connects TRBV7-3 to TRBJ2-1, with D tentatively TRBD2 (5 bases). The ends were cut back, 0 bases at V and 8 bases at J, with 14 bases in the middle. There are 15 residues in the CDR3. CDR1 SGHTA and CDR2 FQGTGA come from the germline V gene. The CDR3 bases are TGTGCCAGCAGCTTAACAATCGGTAGCGATTATGAGCAGTTCTTC. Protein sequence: CASSLTIGSDYEQFF. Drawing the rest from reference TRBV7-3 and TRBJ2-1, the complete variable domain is GAGVSQTPSNKVTEKGKYVELRCDPISGHTALYWYRQSLGQGPEFLIYFQGTGAADDSGLPNDRFFAVRPEGSVSTLKIQRTERGDSAVYLCASSLTIGSDYEQFFGPGTRLTVL.

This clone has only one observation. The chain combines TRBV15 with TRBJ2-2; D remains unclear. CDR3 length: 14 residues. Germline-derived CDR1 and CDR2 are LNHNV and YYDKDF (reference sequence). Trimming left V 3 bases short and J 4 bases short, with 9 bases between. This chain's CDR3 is CATSSGTFTGELFF. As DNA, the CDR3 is TGTGCCACCAGCAGTGGCACCTTCACCGGGGAGCTGTTTTTT.

The CDR3 loop is CASSLSRGGSSGANVLTF. Written as DNA, the CDR3 is TGTGCCAGCAGCTTATCAAGGGGGGGTAGCTCTGGGGCCAACGTCCTGACTTTC. The chain uses TRBV7-3 and TRBJ2-6, with D perhaps matching TRBD2 (7 bases). CDR1 is SGHTA and CDR2 is FQGTGA in the germline V gene. The CDR3 extends over 18 amino acids. The germline V and J ends were trimmed by 2 bases and 0 bases, with 14 bases remaining between them.

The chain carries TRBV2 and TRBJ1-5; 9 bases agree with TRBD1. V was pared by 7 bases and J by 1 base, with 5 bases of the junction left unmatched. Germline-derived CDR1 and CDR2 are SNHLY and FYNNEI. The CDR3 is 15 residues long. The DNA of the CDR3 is TGTGCCAGCAATTCTACAGGGGGCAGCAATCAGCCCCAGCATTTT. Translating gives CASNSTGGSNQPQHF.

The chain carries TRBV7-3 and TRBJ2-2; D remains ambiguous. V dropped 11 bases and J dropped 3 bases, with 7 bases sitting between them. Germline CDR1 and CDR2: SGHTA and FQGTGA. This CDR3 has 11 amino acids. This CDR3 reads CASSDTGELFF. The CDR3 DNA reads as TGTGCCTCATCGGACACCGGGGAGCTGTTTTTT.